The text below deals with one TCR beta chain. The antigen is not known. This record belongs to a study of blood T cells in healthy people across ages. Study-wide background: Researchers report that template switching captured about one barcoded beta molecule per two T cells. Overall study findings and caveats: Whereas aged donors had fewer naive CD4+ cells, long-lived donors had more of them and higher diversity. Conclusively comparing naive with antigen-experienced cells was impossible with unsorted PBMCs.

Trimming removed 5 bases from V and 1 base from J; junction bases left unmatched: 7. CDR3 length equals 14 residues. CDR1 is DFQATT, CDR2 SNEGSKA, per germline (reference sequence). For every donor, a draw yielded around 10 milliliters of peripheral blood. With a J-beta primer mix and a sample-barcoded 5' primer, a second PCR ran about 7 to 12 cycles. From the 5' RACE reads, TCRdb called clonotypes with MiXCR, one entry per CDR3 protein. The data contain some 1,500,000 distinct CDR3 sequences, roughly 43% of them singletons. The J gene is TRBJ1-2, the V gene TRBV20-1, with 7 bases matching TRBD1. The source is a woman aged 18-29 years in good health. What was sequenced was blood. CDR3 in amino acids: CSAFDRDGNYGYTF. CDR3 coding DNA: TGCAGTGCTTTCGACAGGGATGGTAACTATGGCTACACCTTC.